This entry is about one TCR beta chain. Its matching antigen is unknown. This sample is drawn from a study of T cells expressing NK-cell markers. Study-level information: Sequencing of TCR beta repertoires drew on sorted CD3+CD56+NKG2C+, CD3+CD56+NKG2C- and CD3+CD56-NKG2C+ T cells. Sequencing covered eight donors, seven HCMV-seropositive and one seronegative.

Whole-study results and caveats: The CD3+CD56-NKG2C+ fraction of a handful of donors was likewise dominated by these clonotypes.

Production of TCR beta cDNA relied on 5'RACE template switching with UMIs. TCRdb re-called the 5' RACE reads and catalogs CDR3 proteins one per entry, DNA excluded. This listing includes over 350,000 distinct CDR3 sequences. The CDR3 has 16 residues. The V gene's germline CDR1 is MNHEY and CDR2 SVGAGI. The chain joins TRBV6-5 to TRBJ2-2; TCRdb's D gene call, TRBD2, goes unchecked for lack of DNA. Sequencing was performed on blood T cells: a sorted CD56 or NKG2C T cell subset, CD4+ or CD8+ T cells, or bulk PBMC T cells (not recorded which). The clonotype comes from a woman between 50 and 59 years old in good health. CDR3 residues: CASSHIAGGDSGELFF.